This T cell receptor beta chain is from a study of breast tumors, draining lymph nodes, adjacent tissues. Study results and caveats: Tumor repertoires ranked between lymph nodes and nontumor tissue in diversity, with V and J gene preferences. Most tumor T cells seemingly derive from lymph node, then expand in tumor.

Samples came from axillary lymph nodes draining the breast cancer. MiXCR, run by TCRdb on the multiplex PCR reads, gives a single entry per CDR3 protein. This table has hundreds of thousands of distinct CDR3 sequences, about a third appearing once. The CDR3 covers 16 residues. V dropped 3 bases and J dropped 0 bases, with 12 bases sitting between them. Germline V gene sequence: CDR1 LNHDA, CDR2 SQIVND (reference sequence). This clonotype was recorded many times. Its antigen is not known. The chain carries TRBV19 and TRBJ1-5; the D is unclear. The sequenced sample was axillary lymph node tissue. This receptor was taken from a female donor with breast cancer. Some clones in this sample may be carry-over from other donors' samples. The DNA for the CDR3 is TGTGCCAGTAGTATGTATGGTTCCAGTAGCAATCAGCCCCAGCATTTT. Encoded protein: CASSMYGSSSNQPQHF.